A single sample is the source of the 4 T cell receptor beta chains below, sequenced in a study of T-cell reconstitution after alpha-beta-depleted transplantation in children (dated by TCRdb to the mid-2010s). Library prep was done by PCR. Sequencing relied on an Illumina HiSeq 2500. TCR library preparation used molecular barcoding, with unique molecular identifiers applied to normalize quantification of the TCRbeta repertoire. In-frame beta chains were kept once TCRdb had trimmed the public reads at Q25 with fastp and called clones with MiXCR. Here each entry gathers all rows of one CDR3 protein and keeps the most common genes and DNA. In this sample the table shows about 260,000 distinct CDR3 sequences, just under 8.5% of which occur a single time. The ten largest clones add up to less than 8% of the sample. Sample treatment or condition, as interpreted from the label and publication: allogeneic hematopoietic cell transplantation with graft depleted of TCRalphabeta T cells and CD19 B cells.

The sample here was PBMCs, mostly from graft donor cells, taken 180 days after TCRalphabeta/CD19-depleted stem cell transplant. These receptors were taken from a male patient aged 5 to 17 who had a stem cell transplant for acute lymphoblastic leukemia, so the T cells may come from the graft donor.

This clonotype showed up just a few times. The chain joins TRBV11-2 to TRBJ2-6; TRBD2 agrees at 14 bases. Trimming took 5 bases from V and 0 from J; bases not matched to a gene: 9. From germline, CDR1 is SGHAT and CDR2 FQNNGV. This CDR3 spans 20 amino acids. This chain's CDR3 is CASSVRLAGGLNSGANVLTF. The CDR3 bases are TGTGCCAGCAGCGTAAGACTAGCGGGGGGGCTAAACTCTGGGGCCAACGTCCTGACTTTC.

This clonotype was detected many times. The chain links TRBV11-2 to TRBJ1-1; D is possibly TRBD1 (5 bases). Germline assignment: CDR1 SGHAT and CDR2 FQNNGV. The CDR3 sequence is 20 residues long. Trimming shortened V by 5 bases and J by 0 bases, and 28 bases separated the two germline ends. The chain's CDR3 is CASSPDILELRPLMNTEAFF. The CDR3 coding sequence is TGTGCCAGCAGCCCGGACATACTCGAGCTTCGACCTCTTATGAACACTGAAGCTTTCTTT.

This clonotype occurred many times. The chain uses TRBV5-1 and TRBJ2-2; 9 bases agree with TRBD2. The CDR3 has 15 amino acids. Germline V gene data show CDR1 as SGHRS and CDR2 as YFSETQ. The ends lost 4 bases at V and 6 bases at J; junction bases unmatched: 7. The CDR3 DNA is TGCGCCAGCAGCCCGGGACTAGCTCAGGCCGGGGAGCTGTTTTTT. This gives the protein CASSPGLAQAGELFF.

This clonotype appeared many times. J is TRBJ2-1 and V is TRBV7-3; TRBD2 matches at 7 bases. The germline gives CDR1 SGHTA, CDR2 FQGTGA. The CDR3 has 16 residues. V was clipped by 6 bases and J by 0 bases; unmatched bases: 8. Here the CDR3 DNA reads TGTGCCAGCAGTGCCAGGGTAGCGGGCTCCTACAATGAGCAGTTCTTC. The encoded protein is CASSARVAGSYNEQFF.